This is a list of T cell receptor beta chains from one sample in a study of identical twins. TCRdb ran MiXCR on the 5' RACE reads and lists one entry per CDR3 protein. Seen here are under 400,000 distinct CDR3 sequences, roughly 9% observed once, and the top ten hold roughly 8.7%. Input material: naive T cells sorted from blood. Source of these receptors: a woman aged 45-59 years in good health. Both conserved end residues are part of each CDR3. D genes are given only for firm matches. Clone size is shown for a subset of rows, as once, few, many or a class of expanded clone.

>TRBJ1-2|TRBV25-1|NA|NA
CASSRVGDYGYTF
TGTGCCAGCAGTCGAGTGGGAGACTATGGCTACACCTTC
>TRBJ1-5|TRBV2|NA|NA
CASSAGAVNQPQHF
TGTGCCAGCAGTGCAGGGGCAGTAAATCAGCCCCAGCATTTT
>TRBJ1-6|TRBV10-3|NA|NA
CAIREGVKDSPLHF
TGTGCCATCAGAGAGGGAGTAAAGGATTCACCCCTCCACTTT
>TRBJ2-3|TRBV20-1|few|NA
CSARGPGDTQYF
TGCAGTGCTAGGGGCCCCGGAGATACGCAGTATTTT
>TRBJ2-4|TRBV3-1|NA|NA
CASSQLRMQGTIQYF
TGTGCCAGCAGCCAACTGCGAATGCAGGGTACCATTCAGTACTTC
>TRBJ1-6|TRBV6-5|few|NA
CASSTSSGLSPLHF
TGTGCCAGCAGTACATCGTCGGGGCTTTCACCCCTCCACTTT
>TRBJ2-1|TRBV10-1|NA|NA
CASSESINEQFF
TGCGCCAGCAGTGAGAGTATCAATGAGCAGTTCTTC
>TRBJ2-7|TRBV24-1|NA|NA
CATSESRAYEQYF
TGTGCCACCAGTGAGAGTCGGGCCTACGAGCAGTACTTC
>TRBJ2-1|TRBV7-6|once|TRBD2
CASSLGGGGNEKFF
TGTGCCAGCAGCTTAGGCGGGGGAGGCAATGAGAAGTTCTTC
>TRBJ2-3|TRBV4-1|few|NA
CASSQVMRADTQYF
TGCGCCAGCAGCCAAGTTATGCGTGCAGATACGCAGTATTTT
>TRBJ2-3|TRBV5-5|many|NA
CASSLVTGGRDTQYF
TGTGCCAGCAGCTTGGTCACTGGGGGAAGAGATACGCAGTATTTT
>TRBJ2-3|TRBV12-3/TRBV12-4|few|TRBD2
CASSLGSGSRDTQYF
TGTGCCAGCAGTTTAGGAAGCGGGAGTCGGGATACGCAGTATTTT
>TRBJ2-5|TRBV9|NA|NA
CASSALPRAETQYF
TGTGCCAGCAGCGCCCTTCCACGAGCAGAGACCCAGTACTTC
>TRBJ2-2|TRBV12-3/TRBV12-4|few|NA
CASTEGLELFF
TGTGCCAGCACCGAGGGGTTGGAGCTGTTTTTT
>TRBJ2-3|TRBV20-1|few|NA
CSAREDTGRSLDTQYF
TGCAGTGCTAGAGAGGACACGGGCCGCTCGTTGGATACGCAGTATTTT
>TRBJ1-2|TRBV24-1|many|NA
CATRSGGYGYTF
TGTGCCACCAGAAGCGGCGGATATGGCTACACCTTC
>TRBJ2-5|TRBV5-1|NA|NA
CASGKNQETQYF
TGCGCCAGCGGAAAAAATCAAGAGACCCAGTACTTC
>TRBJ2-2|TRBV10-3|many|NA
CAISDRKGNTGELFF
TGTGCCATCAGTGACCGGAAAGGGAACACCGGGGAGCTGTTTTTT
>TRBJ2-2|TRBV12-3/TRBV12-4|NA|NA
CASSPGGPSTGELFF
TGTGCCAGCAGTCCAGGGGGGCCTAGCACCGGGGAGCTGTTTTTT
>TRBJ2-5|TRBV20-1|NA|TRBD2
CSAPVRTSGTGETQYF
TGCAGTGCTCCAGTGAGGACTAGCGGGACGGGAGAGACCCAGTACTTC
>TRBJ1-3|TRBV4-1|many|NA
CASSQDRYSSENSGNTIYF
TGCGCCAGCAGCCAAGATAGATATTCCAGCGAAAACTCTGGAAACACCATATATTTT
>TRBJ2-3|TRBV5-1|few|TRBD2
CASRREPIDTQYF
TGCGCCAGCCGGCGGGAGCCAATAGATACGCAGTATTTT
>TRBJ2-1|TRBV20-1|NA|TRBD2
CSAPIAGYNEQFF
TGCAGTGCTCCGATAGCGGGATACAATGAGCAGTTCTTC
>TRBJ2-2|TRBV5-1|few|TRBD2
CASSLALAGGPTGELFF
TGCGCCAGCAGCTTGGCCCTAGCGGGAGGGCCTACCGGGGAGCTGTTTTTT
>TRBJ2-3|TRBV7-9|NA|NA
CATSEESRDTQYF
TGTGCCACCTCAGAGGAGAGCAGAGATACGCAGTATTTT
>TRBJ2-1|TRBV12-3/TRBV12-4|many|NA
CASSTLGGASEQFF
TGTGCCAGCAGCACCCTGGGGGGGGCGAGTGAGCAGTTCTTC
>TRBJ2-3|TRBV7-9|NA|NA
CASSLRDFLDTQYF
TGTGCCAGCAGCCTACGGGACTTCTTGGATACGCAGTATTTT
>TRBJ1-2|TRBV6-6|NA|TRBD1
CASSYDPLTGGYTF
TGTGCCAGCAGTTACGACCCCCTGACAGGGGGTTACACCTTC